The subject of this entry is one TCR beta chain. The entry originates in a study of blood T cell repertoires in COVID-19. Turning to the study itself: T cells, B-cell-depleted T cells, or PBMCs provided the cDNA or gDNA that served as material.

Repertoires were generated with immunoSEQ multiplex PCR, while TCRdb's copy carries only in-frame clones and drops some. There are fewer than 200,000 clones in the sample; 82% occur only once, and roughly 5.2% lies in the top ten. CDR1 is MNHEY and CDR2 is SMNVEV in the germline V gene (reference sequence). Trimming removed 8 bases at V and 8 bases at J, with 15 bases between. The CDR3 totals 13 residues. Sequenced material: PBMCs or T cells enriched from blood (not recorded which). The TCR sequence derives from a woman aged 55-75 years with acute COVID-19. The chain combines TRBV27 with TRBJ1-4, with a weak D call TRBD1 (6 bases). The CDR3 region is CASCSGTLEKLFF. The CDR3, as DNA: TGTGCCAGCTGTTCCGGGACATTAGAAAAACTGTTTTTT.